The clone carrying this T cell receptor beta chain was detected only a few times. Its matching antigen is unknown. The CDR3 spans 15 residues. The V end lost 7 bases, the J end lost 0 bases, and 15 bases lay between the germline ends. This record comes from a study of identical twins. Whole-study findings and limits: There was more out-of-frame TCR alpha sharing in monozygotic twins than models estimated.

TCRdb independently ran MiXCR on the 5' RACE reads; one entry per CDR3 protein. The top ten hold under 9.5% of the sample, which has around 220,000 distinct CDR3 sequences, more than 13% seen once. The sequenced material came from memory (CD45RO+) T cells sorted from blood. The chain couples TRBV12-3 or TRBV12-4 to TRBJ1-2, with D unclear. The origin of this receptor is a young woman in good health. Here the CDR3 DNA reads TGTGCCAGCATACCCCCCGGGGTTTCTAACTATGGCTACACCTTC. Translated: CASIPPGVSNYGYTF.